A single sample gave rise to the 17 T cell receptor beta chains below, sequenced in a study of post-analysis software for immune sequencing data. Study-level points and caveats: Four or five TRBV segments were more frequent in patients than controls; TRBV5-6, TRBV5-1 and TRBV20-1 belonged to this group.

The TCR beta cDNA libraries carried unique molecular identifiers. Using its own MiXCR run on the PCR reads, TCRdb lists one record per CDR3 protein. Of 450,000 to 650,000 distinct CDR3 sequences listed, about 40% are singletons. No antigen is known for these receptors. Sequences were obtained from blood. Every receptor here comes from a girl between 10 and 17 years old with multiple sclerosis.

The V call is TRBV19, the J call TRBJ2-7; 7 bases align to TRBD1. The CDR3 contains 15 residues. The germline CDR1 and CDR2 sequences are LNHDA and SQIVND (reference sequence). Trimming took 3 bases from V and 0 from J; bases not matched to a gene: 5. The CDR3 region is CASSIGAGGSYEQYF. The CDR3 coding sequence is TGTGCCAGTAGTATCGGCGCAGGGGGCTCCTACGAGCAGTACTTC.

CDR3 coding DNA: TGCGCCAGCAGCTTGGGGGGGACAGGGAGCACCTACGAGCAGTACTTC. It codes for CASSLGGTGSTYEQYF. This sequence joins TRBV5-1 and TRBJ2-7; 9 positions agree with TRBD1. The germline gives CDR1 SGHRS, CDR2 YFSETQ. The junction had 6 bases not matched to a gene; V was cut back by 0 bases and J by 2 bases. CDR3 length equals 16 residues. The complete variable domain, with remaining parts taken from reference TRBV5-1 and TRBJ2-7, reads KAGVTQTPRYLIKTRGQQVTLSCSPISGHRSVSWYQQTPGQGLQFLFEYFSETQRNKGNFPGRFSGRQFSNSRSEMNVSTLELGDSALYLCASSLGGTGSTYEQYFGPGTRLTVT.

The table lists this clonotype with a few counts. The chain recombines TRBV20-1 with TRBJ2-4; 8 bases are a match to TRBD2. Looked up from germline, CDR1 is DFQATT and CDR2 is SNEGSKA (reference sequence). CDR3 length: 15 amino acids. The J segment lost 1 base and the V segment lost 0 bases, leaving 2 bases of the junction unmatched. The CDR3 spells CSARDGGRAKNIQYF. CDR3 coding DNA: TGCAGTGCTAGAGATGGCGGGAGGGCCAAAAACATTCAGTACTTC.

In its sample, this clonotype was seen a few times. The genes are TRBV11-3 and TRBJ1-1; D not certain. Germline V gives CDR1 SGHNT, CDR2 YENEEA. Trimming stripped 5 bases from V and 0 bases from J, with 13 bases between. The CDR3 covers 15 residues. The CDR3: CASSPGRQMNTEAFF. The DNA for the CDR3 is TGTGCCAGCAGCCCCGGCAGACAAATGAACACTGAAGCTTTCTTT.

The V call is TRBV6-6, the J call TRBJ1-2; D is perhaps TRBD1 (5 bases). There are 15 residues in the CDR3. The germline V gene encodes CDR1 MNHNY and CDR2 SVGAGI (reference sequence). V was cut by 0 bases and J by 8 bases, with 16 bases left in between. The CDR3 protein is CASSYSGGHTRGYTF. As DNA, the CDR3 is TGTGCCAGCAGTTACTCGGGAGGACATACTCGGGGCTACACCTTC.

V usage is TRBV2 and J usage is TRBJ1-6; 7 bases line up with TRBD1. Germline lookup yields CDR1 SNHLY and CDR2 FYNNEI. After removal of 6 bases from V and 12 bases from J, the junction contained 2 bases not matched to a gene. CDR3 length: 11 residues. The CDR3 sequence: CASSTGEPLHF. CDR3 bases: TGTGCCAGCAGCACAGGGGAACCCCTCCACTTT.

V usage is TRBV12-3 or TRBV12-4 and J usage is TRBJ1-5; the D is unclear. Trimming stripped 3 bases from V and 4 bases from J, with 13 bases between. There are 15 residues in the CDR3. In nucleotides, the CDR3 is TGTGCCAGCAGTTTGGACGGGGTGGGAAATCAGCCCCAGCATTTT. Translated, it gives CASSLDGVGNQPQHF.

This chain's CDR3 is CAISVEPLGLYEQYF. Written as DNA, the CDR3 is TGTGCCATCAGTGTTGAACCGCTGGGCCTCTACGAGCAGTACTTC. V and J are TRBV10-3 and TRBJ2-7; the D is unclear. Deletions cut 4 bases from V and 3 bases from J, with 16 bases between. The CDR3 sequence is 15 residues long. Germline CDR1 ENHRY, CDR2 SYGVKD.

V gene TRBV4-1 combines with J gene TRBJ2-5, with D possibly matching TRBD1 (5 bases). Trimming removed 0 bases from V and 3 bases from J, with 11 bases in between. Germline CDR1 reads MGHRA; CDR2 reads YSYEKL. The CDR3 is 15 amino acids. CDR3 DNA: TGCGCCAGCAGCCAAGAATGGGGCTTTAAAGAGACCCAGTACTTC. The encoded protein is CASSQEWGFKETQYF.

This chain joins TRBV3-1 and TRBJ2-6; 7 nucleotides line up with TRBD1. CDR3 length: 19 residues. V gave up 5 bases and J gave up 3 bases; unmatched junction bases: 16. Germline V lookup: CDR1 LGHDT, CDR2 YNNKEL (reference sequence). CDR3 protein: CASSTHATGKGSGANVLTF. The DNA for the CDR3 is TGTGCCAGCAGCACCCACGCGACAGGGAAAGGAAGTGGGGCCAACGTCCTGACTTTC.

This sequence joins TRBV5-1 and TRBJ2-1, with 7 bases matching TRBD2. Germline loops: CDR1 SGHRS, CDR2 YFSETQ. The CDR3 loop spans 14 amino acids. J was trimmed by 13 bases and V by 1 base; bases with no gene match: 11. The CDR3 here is CASSLTGGKETQFF. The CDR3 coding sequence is TGCGCCAGCAGCTTGACGGGGGGAAAAGAGACCCAGTTCTTC.

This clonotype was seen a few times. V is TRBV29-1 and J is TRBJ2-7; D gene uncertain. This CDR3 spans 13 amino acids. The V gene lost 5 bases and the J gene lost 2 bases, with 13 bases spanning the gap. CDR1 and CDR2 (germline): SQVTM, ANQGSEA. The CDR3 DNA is TGCAGCGTTTTCCATCCGGTAACCTACGAGCAGTACTTC. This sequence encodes CSVFHPVTYEQYF.

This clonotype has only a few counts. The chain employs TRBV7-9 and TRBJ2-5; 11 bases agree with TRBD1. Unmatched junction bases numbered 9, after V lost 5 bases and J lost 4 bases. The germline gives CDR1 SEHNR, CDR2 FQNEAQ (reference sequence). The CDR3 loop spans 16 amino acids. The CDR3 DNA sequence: TGTGCCAGCAGCCCGTTCAGGACAGGGGGCCTAGAGACCCAGTACTTC. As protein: CASSPFRTGGLETQYF.

The CDR3 DNA sequence: TGTGCCAGCAGCGACAGGGCCAGAAGGGGCGAGCAGTACTTC. Protein product: CASSDRARRGEQYF. The chain is built from TRBV6-1 and TRBJ2-7, with 7 bases that match TRBD1. This CDR3 contains 14 residues. Germline V gene lookup returns CDR1 MNHNS and CDR2 SASEGT. The V segment lost 6 bases and the J segment 6 bases; nucleotides outside the gene matches: 11.

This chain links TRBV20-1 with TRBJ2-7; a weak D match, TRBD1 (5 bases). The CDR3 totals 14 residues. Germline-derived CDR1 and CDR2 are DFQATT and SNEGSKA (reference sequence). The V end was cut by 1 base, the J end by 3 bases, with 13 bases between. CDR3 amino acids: CSARGQGRVYEQYF. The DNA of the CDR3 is TGCAGTGCTAGAGGGCAGGGAAGAGTCTACGAGCAGTACTTC.

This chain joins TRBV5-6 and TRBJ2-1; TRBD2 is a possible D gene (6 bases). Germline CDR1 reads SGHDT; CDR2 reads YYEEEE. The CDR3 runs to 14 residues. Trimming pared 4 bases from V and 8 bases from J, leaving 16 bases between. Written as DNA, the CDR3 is TGTGCCAGCAGCCCGAGCGGGTTTGGGGATGAGCAGTTCTTC. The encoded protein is CASSPSGFGDEQFF.

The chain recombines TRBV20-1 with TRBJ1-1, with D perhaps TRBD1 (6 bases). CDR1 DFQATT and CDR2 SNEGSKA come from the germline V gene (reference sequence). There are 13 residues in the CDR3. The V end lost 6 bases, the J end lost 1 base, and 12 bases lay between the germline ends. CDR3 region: CSAWTVGNTEAFF. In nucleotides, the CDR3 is TGCAGTGCCTGGACAGTCGGGAACACTGAAGCTTTCTTT.